Listed below are T cell receptor beta chains from one sample, sequenced in a study of regulatory T cells in long-lasting Graves disease. TCRdb analysed the multiplex PCR reads with MiXCR anew, one entry per CDR3 protein. The data contain about 450,000 distinct CDR3 sequences, less than 25% of them singletons. This material consisted of peripheral blood mononuclear cells (PBMCs), taken when the disease was refractory, from a patient treated with antithyroid drugs. These receptors were taken from a female donor with Graves disease. CDR3s include the opening cysteine and the closing phenylalanine or tryptophan. The D gene is left open where the match is weak. Clone size, where shown, is once, few, many, or a class for clones that have expanded.

D gene | J gene | V gene | clone size | CDR3 DNA | CDR3 protein
NA | TRBJ2-5 | TRBV28 | many | TGTGCCAGCAGTTTAATGGGGCGTCAAGAGACCCAGTACTTC | CASSLMGRQETQYF
TRBD1 | TRBJ2-7 | TRBV6-5 | NA | TGTGCCAGCAGTTGGGACAGGCGAGCCCACGAGCAGTACTTC | CASSWDRRAHEQYF
NA | TRBJ2-5 | TRBV2 | many | TGTGCCAGCACCCCGGGCGGGCCGGTGGGGACCCAGTACTTC | CASTPGGPVGTQYF
NA | TRBJ1-5 | TRBV27 | NA | TGTGCCAGCAGATTACAGGGAGGGCCATATAGCAATCAGCCCCAGCATTTT | CASRLQGGPYSNQPQHF
TRBD1 | TRBJ2-5 | TRBV6-9 | few | TGTGCCAGCAGTTACGGACAGGGGGCAACAGAGACCCAGTACTTC | CASSYGQGATETQYF
TRBD1 | TRBJ1-1 | TRBV7-3 | NA | TGTGCCAGCAGCAGGGACAGTGCCAGAAACACTGAAGCTTTCTTT | CASSRDSARNTEAFF
TRBD2 | TRBJ2-2 | TRBV30 | NA | TGTGCCTGGAGTGTATCTCTCGGACTAGCTGGATCCGGGGAGCTGTTTTTT | CAWSVSLGLAGSGELFF
TRBD1 | TRBJ1-1 | TRBV7-8 | NA | TGTGCCAGCAGCCTCGACAGGGTGGGGTACACTGAAGCTTTCTTT | CASSLDRVGYTEAFF
NA | TRBJ1-1 | TRBV20-1 | NA | TGCAGTGCAAACCACCCCCTGCGGGGGACTGAAGCTTTCTTT | CSANHPLRGTEAFF
NA | TRBJ2-7 | TRBV10-3 | NA | TGTGCCATCAGCCGAGGGGACGGGAGCCCCGAGCAGTACTTC | CAISRGDGSPEQYF
TRBD2 | TRBJ2-2 | TRBV20-1 | NA | TGCAGTGCTAGACCACCGGGGACTAGCTGGACCGGGGAGCTGTTTTTT | CSARPPGTSWTGELFF
TRBD1 | TRBJ1-2 | TRBV5-1 | few | TGCGCCAGCAGCTTCGGGGGCAGGGGGCAGGTTGGCTACACCTTC | CASSFGGRGQVGYTF
NA | TRBJ2-7 | TRBV20-1 | NA | TGCAGTGCTAGGGGAGAGACCAAACCCTACGAGCAGTACTTC | CSARGETKPYEQYF
NA | TRBJ2-7 | TRBV20-1 | NA | TGCAGTCACAGAAAACACTCCTACGAGCAGTACTTC | CSHRKHSYEQYF
NA | TRBJ2-5 | TRBV7-9 | many | TGTGCCAGCAGCTTGGCCACGCTACAAGAGACCCAGTACTTC | CASSLATLQETQYF